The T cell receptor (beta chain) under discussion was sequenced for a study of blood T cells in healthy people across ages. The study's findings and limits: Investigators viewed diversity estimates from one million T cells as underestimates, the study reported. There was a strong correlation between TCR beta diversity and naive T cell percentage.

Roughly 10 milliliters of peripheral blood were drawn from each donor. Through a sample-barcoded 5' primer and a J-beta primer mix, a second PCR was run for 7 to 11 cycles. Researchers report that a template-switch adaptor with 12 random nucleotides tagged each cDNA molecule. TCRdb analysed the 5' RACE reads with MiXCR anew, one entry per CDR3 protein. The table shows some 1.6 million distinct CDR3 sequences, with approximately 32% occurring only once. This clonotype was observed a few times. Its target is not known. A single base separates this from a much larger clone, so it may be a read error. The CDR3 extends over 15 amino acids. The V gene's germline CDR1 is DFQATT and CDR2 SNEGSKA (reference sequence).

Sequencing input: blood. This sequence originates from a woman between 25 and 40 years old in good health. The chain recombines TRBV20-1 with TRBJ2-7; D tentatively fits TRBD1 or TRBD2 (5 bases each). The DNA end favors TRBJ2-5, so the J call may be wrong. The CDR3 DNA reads TGCAGTGCTAGAGATGGCGAATCCCTTGGGGGGACCCAGTACTTC. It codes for CSARDGESLGGTQYF.